This T cell receptor beta chain was recovered during a study of shared clonotypes between healthy human individuals. Positive CCR7 selection of CD45RO-negative cells yielded the naive CD8 cells, and terminally differentiated effector memory CD45RA+ cells were excluded. In the case of this clone: Its target is not known.

Points from the study as a whole: Generation probabilities were higher for clonotypes shared across all four sorted-subset donors than for unshared ones.

Germline V gene data show CDR1 as MGHRA and CDR2 as YSYEKL. V lost 0 bases and J lost 4; bases outside the gene matches: 13. This CDR3 has 18 amino acids. Original processing methods: ImmunoSEQ yielded junction-only sequences lacking quality scores, so filtering differed. Repertoires were generated with immunoSEQ multiplex PCR, while TCRdb's copy carries only in-frame clones and drops some. V and J calls and clone size are those listed in that table; D and trimming were worked out from the DNA. The repertoire consists of about 2.1 million clones, with over 85% occurring once and the leading ten covering 1.5% to 2%.

The receptor was isolated from a young man in good health. Some clones in this sample may be carry-over from other donors' samples. The sample comprised naive CD8+ T cells from PBMCs. V and J are TRBV4-1 and TRBJ1-2; 8 nucleotides line up with TRBD1. The CDR3 DNA reads TGCGCCAGCAGCCAAGATTTTTTTTCGGCAGGGGGCGCCTATGGCTACACCTTC. Translated, it gives CASSQDFFSAGGAYGYTF.